The text below deals with one T cell receptor (beta chain). Its antigen remains unidentified. Following RNA extraction, reverse transcription yielded cDNA that acted as the sequencing template. Produced via immunoSEQ multiplex PCR; TCRdb's table is partial and in-frame only. The sample has under 150,000 clones, about 59% seen once. Indicated treatment: oral pan-JAK inhibitor, 5-10 mg twice daily. Alopecia areata patients provided lesional scalp punch biopsies and peripheral blood, both collected for the study. The data belong to a study of CD8+ T cells in alopecia areata. Regarding the study as a whole: Tofacitinib did not eliminate many expanded lesional clones from scalp or blood. Normal scalp showed lower clonality than lesional scalp, especially alopecia totalis/universalis. Scalp clonality and expanded CD8+ clones among the top 100 showed significant decreases with tofacitinib.

CDR3 length: 16 residues. Germline V gives CDR1 SGHRS, CDR2 YFSETQ. V shed 0 bases, J shed 5 bases, and the junction held 6 bases outside the gene matches. The chain links TRBV5-1 to TRBJ2-1; TRBD2 matches at 9 bases. This sample comprised CD4+ T cells sorted from blood, obtained at week 4, from a patient treated with tofacitinib. The receptor was derived from a human donor with alopecia areata. The CDR3 coding sequence is TGCGCCAGCAGCTTGGAAGCGGGAGGACCCCACAATGAGCAGTTCTTC. This sequence encodes CASSLEAGGPHNEQFF. The variable domain in full, with the rest retrieved from reference TRBV5-1 and TRBJ2-1, is KAGVTQTPRYLIKTRGQQVTLSCSPISGHRSVSWYQQTPGQGLQFLFEYFSETQRNKGNFPGRFSGRQFSNSRSEMNVSTLELGDSALYLCASSLEAGGPHNEQFFGPGTRLTVL.